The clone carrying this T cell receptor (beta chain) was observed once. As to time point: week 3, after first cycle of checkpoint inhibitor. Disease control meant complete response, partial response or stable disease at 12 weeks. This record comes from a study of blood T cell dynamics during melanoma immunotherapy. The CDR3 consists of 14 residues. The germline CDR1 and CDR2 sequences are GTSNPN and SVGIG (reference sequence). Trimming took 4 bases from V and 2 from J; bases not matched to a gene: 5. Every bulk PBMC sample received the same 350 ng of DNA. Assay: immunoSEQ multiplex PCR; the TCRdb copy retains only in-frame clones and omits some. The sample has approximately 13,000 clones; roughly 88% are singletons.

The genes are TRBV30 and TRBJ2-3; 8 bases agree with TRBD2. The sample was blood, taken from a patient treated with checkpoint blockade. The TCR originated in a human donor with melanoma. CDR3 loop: CAWIGGRITDTQYF. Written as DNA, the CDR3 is TGTGCCTGGATAGGCGGGAGGATCACAGATACGCAGTATTTT.